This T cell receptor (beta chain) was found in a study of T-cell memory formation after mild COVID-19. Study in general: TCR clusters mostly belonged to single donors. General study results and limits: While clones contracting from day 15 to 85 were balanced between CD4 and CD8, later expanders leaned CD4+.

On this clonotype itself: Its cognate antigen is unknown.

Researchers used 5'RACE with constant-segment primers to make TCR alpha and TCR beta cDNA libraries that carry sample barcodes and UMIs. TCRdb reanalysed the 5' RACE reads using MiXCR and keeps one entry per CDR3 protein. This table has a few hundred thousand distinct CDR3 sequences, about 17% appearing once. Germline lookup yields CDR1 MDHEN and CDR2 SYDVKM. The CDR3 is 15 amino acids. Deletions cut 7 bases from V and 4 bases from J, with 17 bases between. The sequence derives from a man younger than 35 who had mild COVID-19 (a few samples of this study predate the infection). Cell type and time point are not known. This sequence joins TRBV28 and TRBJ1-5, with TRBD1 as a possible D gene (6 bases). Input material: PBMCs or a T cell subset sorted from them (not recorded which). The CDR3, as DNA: TGTGCCAGCAAAATGGGGGGGGGCGCAAATCAGCCCCAGCATTTT. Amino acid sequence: CASKMGGGANQPQHF.